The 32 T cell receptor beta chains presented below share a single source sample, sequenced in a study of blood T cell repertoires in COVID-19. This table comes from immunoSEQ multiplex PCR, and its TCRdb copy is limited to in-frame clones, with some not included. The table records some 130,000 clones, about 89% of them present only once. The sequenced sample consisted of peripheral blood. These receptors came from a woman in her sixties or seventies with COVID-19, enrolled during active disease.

CDR3 region: CASSILGLVHNEQFF. The CDR3 DNA reads TGCGCCAGCAGTATCCTGGGACTAGTCCACAATGAGCAGTTCTTC. This sequence joins TRBV5-1 and TRBJ2-1; 8 bases match TRBD2. Germline V gene data show CDR1 as SGHRS and CDR2 as YFSETQ. The CDR3 consists of 15 residues. The V and J ends lost 5 bases and 5 bases, in that order; junction bases with no gene match: 9.

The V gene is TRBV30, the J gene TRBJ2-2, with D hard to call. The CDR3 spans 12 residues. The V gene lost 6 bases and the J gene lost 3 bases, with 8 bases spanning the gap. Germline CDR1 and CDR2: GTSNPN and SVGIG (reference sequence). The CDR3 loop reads CACKPHTGELFF. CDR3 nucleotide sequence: TGTGCCTGTAAGCCCCACACCGGGGAGCTGTTTTTT. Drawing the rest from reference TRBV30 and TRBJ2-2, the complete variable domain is SQTIHQWPATLVQPVGSPLSLECTVEGTSNPNLYWYRQAAGRGLQLLFYSVGIGQISSEVPQNLSASRPQDRQFILSSKKLLLSDSGFYLCACKPHTGELFFGEGSRLTVL.

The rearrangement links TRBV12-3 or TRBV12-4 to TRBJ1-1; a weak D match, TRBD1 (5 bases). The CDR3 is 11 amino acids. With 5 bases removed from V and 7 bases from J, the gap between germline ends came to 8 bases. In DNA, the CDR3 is TGTGCCAGCAGTCGGACACTTGAAGCTTTCTTT. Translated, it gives CASSRTLEAFF.

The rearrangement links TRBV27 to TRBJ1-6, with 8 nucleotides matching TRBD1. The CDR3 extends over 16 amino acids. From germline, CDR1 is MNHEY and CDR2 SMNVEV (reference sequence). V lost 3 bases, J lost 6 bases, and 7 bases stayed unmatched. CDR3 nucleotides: TGTGCCAGCAGTTTCACAGGGGGACAATTTAATTCACCCCTCCACTTT. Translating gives CASSFTGGQFNSPLHF.

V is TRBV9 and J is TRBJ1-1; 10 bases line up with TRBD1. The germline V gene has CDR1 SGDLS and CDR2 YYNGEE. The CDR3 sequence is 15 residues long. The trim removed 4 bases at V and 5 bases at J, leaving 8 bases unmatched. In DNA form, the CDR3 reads TGTGCCAGCAGCCCCCGGATGGACAGGGGGACTGAAGCTTTCTTT. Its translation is CASSPRMDRGTEAFF. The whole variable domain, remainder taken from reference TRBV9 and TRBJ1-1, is DSGVTQTPKHLITATGQRVTLRCSPRSGDLSVYWYQQSLDQGLQFLIQYYNGEERAKGNILERFSAQQFPDLHSELNLSSLELGDSALYFCASSPRMDRGTEAFFGQGTRLTVV.

The CDR3 loop reads CASSFAENTEAFF. CDR3 DNA sequence: TGTGCCAGCAGCTTTGCAGAGAACACTGAAGCTTTCTTT. The V and J genes are TRBV7-8 and TRBJ1-1; D remains ambiguous. The CDR3 contains 13 residues. Germline V gene lookup returns CDR1 SGHVS and CDR2 FQNEAQ. Between the trimmed V and J ends, which lost 3 bases and 1 base, there was a span of 6 bases.

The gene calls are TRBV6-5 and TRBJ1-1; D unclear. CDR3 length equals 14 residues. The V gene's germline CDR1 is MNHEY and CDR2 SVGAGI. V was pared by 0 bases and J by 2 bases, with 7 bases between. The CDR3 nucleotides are TGTGCCAGCAGTTACTCGTTCGGTAACACTGAAGCTTTCTTT. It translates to CASSYSFGNTEAFF.

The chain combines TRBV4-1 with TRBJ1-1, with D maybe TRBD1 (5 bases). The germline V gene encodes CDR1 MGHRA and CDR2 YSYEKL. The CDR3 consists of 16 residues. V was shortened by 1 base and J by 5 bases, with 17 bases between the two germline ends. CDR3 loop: CASSQVLTGRGTEAFF. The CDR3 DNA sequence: TGCGCCAGCAGCCAAGTTTTAACCGGGAGGGGAACTGAAGCTTTCTTT.

DNA of the CDR3: TGTGCCAGCAGTGAAGCCCGGCAGGCTGGTGGCTACACCTTC. This codes for CASSEARQAGGYTF. The chain is built from TRBV2 and TRBJ1-2; D unresolved. The CDR3 is 14 amino acids. Germline CDR1 is SNHLY and CDR2 is FYNNEI. The V end was cut by 0 bases, the J end by 7 bases, with 12 bases between.

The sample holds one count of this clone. The CDR3: CATSRGDRGFNEKLFF. CDR3 nucleotides: TGTGCCACCAGCAGAGGGGACAGGGGATTTAATGAAAAACTGTTTTTT. This sequence joins TRBV15 and TRBJ1-4; 10 bases map to TRBD1. V shed 1 base, J shed 4 bases, and the junction held 3 bases outside the gene matches. The CDR3 runs 16 residues. Looked up from germline, CDR1 is LNHNV and CDR2 is YYDKDF (reference sequence). The whole variable domain, filled in from reference TRBV15 and TRBJ1-4, reads DAMVIQNPRYQVTQFGKPVTLSCSQTLNHNVMYWYQQKSSQAPKLLFHYYDKDFNNEADTPDNFQSRRPNTSFCFLDIRSPGLGDTAMYLCATSRGDRGFNEKLFFGSGTQLSVL.

CDR3 region: CASSARLAGVQEQFF. In DNA, the CDR3 is TGTGCCAGCAGTGCGCGACTAGCGGGGGTTCAGGAGCAGTTCTTC. The V call is TRBV2, the J call TRBJ2-1; 12 bases match TRBD2. Germline CDR1 is SNHLY and CDR2 is FYNNEI. Trimming cost V 4 bases and J 10 bases; bases outside gene matches: 8. CDR3 size: 15 residues.

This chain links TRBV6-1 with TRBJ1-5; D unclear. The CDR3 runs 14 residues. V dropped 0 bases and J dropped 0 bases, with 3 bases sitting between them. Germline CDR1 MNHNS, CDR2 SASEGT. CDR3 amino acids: CASSEAYSNQPQHF. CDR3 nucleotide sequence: TGTGCCAGCAGTGAAGCTTATAGCAATCAGCCCCAGCATTTT.

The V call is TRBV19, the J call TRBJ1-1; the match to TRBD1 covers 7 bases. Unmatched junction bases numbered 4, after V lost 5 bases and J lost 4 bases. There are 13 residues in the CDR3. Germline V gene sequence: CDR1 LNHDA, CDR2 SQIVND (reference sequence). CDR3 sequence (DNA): TGTGCCAGTAGTGAGGGGGCCCGCACTGAAGCTTTCTTT. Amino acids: CASSEGARTEAFF. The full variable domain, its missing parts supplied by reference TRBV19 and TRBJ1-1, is DGGITQSPKYLFRKEGQNVTLSCEQNLNHDAMYWYRQDPGQGLRLIYYSQIVNDFQKGDIAEGYSVSREKKESFPLTVTSAQKNPTAFYLCASSEGARTEAFFGQGTRLTVV.

The CDR3 DNA sequence: TGCGCCAGCAGCAGCAGGGCCGGGGGGGCAACTAACTATGGCTACACCTTC. This codes for CASSSRAGGATNYGYTF. This rearrangement joins TRBV5-1 to TRBJ1-2; D may be TRBD1 (6 bases). Germline-derived CDR1 and CDR2 are SGHRS and YFSETQ. The CDR3 has 17 amino acids. Trimming stripped 4 bases from V and 0 bases from J, with 19 bases between. Full variable domain (rest looked up from reference TRBV5-1 and TRBJ1-2): KAGVTQTPRYLIKTRGQQVTLSCSPISGHRSVSWYQQTPGQGLQFLFEYFSETQRNKGNFPGRFSGRQFSNSRSEMNVSTLELGDSALYLCASSSRAGGATNYGYTFGSGTRLTVV.

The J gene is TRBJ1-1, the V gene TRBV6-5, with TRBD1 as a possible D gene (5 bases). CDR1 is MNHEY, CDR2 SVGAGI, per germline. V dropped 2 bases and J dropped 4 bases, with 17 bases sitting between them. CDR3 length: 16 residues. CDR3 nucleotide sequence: TGTGCCAGCAGTTACGCCCGCGGGGTTGGGGGCACTGAAGCTTTCTTT. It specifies CASSYARGVGGTEAFF.

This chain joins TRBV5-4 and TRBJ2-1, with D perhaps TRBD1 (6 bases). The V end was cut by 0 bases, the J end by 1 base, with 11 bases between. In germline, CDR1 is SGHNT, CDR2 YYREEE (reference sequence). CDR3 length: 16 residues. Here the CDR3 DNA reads TGTGCCAGCAGCTTGGCTGGGGGCCTATCCTACAATGAGCAGTTCTTC. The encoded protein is CASSLAGGLSYNEQFF.

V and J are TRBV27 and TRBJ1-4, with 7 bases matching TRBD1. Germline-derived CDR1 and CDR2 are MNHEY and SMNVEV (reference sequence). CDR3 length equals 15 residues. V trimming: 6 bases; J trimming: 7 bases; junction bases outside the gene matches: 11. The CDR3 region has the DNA TGTGCCAGCAGCTCGACTGACAGGGCTAGTGAAAAACTGTTTTTT. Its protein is CASSSTDRASEKLFF.

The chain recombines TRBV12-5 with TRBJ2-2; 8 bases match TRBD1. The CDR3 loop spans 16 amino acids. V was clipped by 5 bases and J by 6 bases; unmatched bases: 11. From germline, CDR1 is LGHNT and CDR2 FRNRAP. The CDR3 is CASGLKQGDGSGELFF. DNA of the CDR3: TGTGCTAGTGGTCTGAAACAGGGGGACGGCTCCGGGGAGCTGTTTTTT.

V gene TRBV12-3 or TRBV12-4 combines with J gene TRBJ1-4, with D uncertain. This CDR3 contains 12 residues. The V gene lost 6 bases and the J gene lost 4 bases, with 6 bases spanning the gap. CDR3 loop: CASSRYNEKLFF. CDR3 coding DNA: TGTGCCAGCAGCAGATATAATGAAAAACTGTTTTTT.

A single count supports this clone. The CDR3 protein is CASSWRTIGELFF. The DNA for the CDR3 is TGTGCCAGCAGCTGGAGGACGATCGGGGAGCTGTTTTTT. The rearrangement links TRBV11-1 to TRBJ2-2, with D maybe TRBD2 (5 bases). V shed 4 bases and J shed 7 bases, with 10 bases lying between them. The CDR3 length is 13 residues. CDR1 is SGHAT, CDR2 FQDESV, per germline (reference sequence). Full variable domain (rest looked up from reference TRBV11-1 and TRBJ2-2): EAEVAQSPRYKITEKSQAVAFWCDPISGHATLYWYRQILGQGPELLVQFQDESVVDDSQLPKDRFSAERLKGVDSTLKIQPAELGDSAMYLCASSWRTIGELFFGEGSRLTVL.

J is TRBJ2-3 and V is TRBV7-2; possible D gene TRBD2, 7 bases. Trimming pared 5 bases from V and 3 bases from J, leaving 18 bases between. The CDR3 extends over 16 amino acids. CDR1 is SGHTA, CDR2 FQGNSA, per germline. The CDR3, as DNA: TGTGCCAGCAGCACCGCGTTGGGGGGGCCGACAGATACGCAGTATTTT. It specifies CASSTALGGPTDTQYF.

The CDR3 region is CASRTPGASNYGYTF. In nucleotides, the CDR3 is TGTGCCAGCCGGACTCCAGGGGCTAGTAACTATGGCTACACCTTC. The J gene is TRBJ1-2, the V gene TRBV6-5; TRBD1 might be the D (6 bases). The V and J ends lost 8 bases and 1 base respectively, with 17 bases between them. The CDR3 totals 15 residues. CDR1 is MNHEY and CDR2 is SVGAGI in the germline V gene.

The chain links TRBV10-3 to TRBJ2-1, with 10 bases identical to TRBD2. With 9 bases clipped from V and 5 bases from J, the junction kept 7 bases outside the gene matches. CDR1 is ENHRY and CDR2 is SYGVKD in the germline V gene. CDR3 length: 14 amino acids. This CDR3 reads CAINTSGEDNEQFF. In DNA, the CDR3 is TGTGCCATTAATACTAGCGGGGAAGACAATGAGCAGTTCTTC.

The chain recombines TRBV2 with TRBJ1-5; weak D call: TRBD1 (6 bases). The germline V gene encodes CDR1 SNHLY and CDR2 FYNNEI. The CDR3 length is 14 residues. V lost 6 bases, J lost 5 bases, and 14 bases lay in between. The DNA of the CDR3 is TGTGCCAGCAGCGTCAACAGGGTTGATCAGCCCCAGCATTTT. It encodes CASSVNRVDQPQHF.

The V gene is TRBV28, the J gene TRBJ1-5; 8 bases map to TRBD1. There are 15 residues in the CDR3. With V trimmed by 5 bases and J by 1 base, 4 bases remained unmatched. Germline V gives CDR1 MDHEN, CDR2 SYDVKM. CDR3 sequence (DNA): TGTGCCAGCAGTCCGACAGGGGCCAGCAATCAGCCCCAGCATTTT. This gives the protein CASSPTGASNQPQHF.

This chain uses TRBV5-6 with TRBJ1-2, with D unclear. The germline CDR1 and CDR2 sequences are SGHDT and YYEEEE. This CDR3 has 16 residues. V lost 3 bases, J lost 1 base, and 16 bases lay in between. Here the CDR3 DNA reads TGTGCCAGCAGCTCCCTACTCGGGGTCGTTAACTATGGCTACACCTTC. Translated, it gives CASSSLLGVVNYGYTF. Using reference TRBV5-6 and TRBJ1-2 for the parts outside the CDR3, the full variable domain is DAGVTQSPTHLIKTRGQQVTLRCSPKSGHDTVSWYQQALGQGPQFIFQYYEEEERQRGNFPDRFSGHQFPNYSSELNVNALLLGDSALYLCASSSLLGVVNYGYTFGSGTRLTVV.

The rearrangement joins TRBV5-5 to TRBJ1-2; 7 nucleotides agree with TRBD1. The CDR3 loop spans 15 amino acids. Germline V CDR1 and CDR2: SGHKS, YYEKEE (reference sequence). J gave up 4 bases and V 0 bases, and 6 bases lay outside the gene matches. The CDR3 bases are TGTGCCAGCAGCTTGGTTGCACAGGGGATCTATGGCTACACCTTC. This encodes CASSLVAQGIYGYTF.

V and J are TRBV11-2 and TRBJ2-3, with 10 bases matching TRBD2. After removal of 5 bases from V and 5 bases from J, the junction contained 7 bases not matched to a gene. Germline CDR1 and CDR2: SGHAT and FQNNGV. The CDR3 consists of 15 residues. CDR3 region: CASSPRSGGIDTQYF. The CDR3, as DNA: TGTGCCAGCAGCCCCCGTAGCGGGGGGATAGATACGCAGTATTTT.

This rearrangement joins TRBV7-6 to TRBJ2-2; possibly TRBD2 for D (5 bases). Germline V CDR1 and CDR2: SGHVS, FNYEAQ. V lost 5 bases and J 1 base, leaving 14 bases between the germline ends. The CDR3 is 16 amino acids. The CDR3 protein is CASSPGRFGNTGELFF. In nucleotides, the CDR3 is TGTGCCAGCAGCCCTGGGAGATTTGGGAACACCGGGGAGCTGTTTTTT.

Written as DNA, the CDR3 is TGTGCCAGCAGCTTATTGGCGGGGGGGCCCCAAGAGACCCAGTACTTC. This codes for CASSLLAGGPQETQYF. The V gene is TRBV7-9, the J gene TRBJ2-5, with 9 bases fitting TRBD2. Looked up from germline, CDR1 is SEHNR and CDR2 is FQNEAQ (reference sequence). V shed 2 bases and J 1 base; nucleotides not matched to a gene: 5. The CDR3 has 16 residues.

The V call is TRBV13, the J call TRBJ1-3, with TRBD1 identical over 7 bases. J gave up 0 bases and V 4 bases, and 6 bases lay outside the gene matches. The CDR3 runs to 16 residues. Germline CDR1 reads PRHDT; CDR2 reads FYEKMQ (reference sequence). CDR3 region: CASSWGQPRSGNTIYF. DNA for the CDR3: TGTGCCAGCAGCTGGGGACAGCCTCGCTCTGGAAACACCATATATTTT.

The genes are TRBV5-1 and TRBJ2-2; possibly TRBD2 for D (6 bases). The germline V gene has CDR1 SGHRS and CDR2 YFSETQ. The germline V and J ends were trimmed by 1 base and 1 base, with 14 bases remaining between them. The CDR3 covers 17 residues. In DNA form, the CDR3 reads TGCGCCAGCAGCTTGTCTGGGGGGACGATGAACACCGGGGAGCTGTTTTTT. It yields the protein CASSLSGGTMNTGELFF.